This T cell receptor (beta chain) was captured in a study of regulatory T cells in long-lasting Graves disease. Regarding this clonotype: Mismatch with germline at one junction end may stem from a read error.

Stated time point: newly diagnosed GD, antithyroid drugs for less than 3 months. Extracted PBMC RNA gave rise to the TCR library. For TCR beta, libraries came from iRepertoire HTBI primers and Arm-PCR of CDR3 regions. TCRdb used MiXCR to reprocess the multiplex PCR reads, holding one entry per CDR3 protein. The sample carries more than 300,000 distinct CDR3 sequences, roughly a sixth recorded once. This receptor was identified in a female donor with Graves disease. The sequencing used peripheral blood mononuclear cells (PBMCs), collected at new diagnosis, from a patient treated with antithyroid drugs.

The CDR3: CASSRTGNTGGLFF. The CDR3 nucleotides are TGTGCCAGCAGTCGGACTGGGAACACCGGGGGGCTGTTTTTT. The rearrangement uses TRBV12-3 or TRBV12-4 and TRBJ2-2; a weak D match, TRBD2 (6 bases). The CDR3 runs 14 residues.